These 4 T cell receptor beta chains originate from one sample sequenced in a study of blood T cell repertoires in COVID-19. Assay used: immunoSEQ multiplex PCR; TCRdb lists only in-frame clones, some missing. The repertoire has approximately 170,000 clones, roughly 93% of them found once; the top ten carry less than 2%. The sequencing input was peripheral blood. All receptors come from a woman in her sixties or seventies with COVID-19, enrolled during active disease.

V usage is TRBV18 and J usage is TRBJ2-7; D uncertain. Looked up from germline, CDR1 is KGHSH and CDR2 is LQKENI. V was pared by 2 bases and J by 4 bases, with 9 bases between. The CDR3 sequence is 13 residues long. CDR3 DNA sequence: TGTGCCAGCTCACCAATGGGCAGTTACGAGCAGTACTTC. Translation gives CASSPMGSYEQYF.

This chain uses TRBV6-5 with TRBJ2-1, with 9 positions matching TRBD2. CDR1 is MNHEY and CDR2 is SVGAGI in the germline V gene. J was trimmed by 9 bases and V by 6 bases; bases with no gene match: 9. This CDR3 is built from 14 residues. CDR3 bases: TGTGCCAGCAGAAAGCGGGGGGCTTCGGGTGAGCAGTTCTTC. Translated: CASRKRGASGEQFF.

The chain uses TRBV12-5 and TRBJ2-7, with D possibly matching TRBD1 (6 bases). CDR1 and CDR2 (germline): LGHNT, FRNRAP. V was trimmed by 3 bases and J by 5 bases, leaving 14 bases between them. The CDR3 is 14 residues long. CDR3 sequence reads: CASGFRGSSDEQYF. The DNA for the CDR3 is TGTGCTAGTGGTTTTAGGGGGTCGTCGGACGAGCAGTACTTC.

The gene calls are TRBV18 and TRBJ1-3, with 7 bases fitting TRBD1. Germline V gene data show CDR1 as KGHSH and CDR2 as LQKENI. The CDR3 consists of 17 residues. V was pared by 3 bases and J by 0 bases, with 8 bases of the junction left unmatched. CDR3 sequence (DNA): TGTGCCAGCTCACCCCGACAGGGTCCGGGCTCTGGAAACACCATATATTTT. Translated: CASSPRQGPGSGNTIYF.